Below, 5 T cell receptor beta chains from the same sample are listed, as sequenced in a study of cytomegalovirus exposure and HLA in healthy donors. Primers: 60 Vbeta forward and 13 Jbeta reverse. The table came from immunoSEQ multiplex PCR; TCRdb's copy has only in-frame clones and leaves some out. This sample has under 150,000 clones, with roughly four fifths found just once. Sequencing used PBMCs. The receptors were sampled from a woman aged 18-30 years in good health and CMV-seronegative.

The chain has TRBV5-1 and TRBJ1-2; 8 nucleotides agree with TRBD1. The CDR3 is 17 amino acids. Germline-derived CDR1 and CDR2 are SGHRS and YFSETQ. Trimming took 5 bases from V and 8 from J; bases not matched to a gene: 20. CDR3 DNA sequence: TGCGCCAGCAGTATTCTGTCGGACAGGGCCAACTTTCGGGGCTACACCTTC. Translating gives CASSILSDRANFRGYTF.

The V call is TRBV18, the J call TRBJ2-7; D is ambiguous. Germline CDR1 is KGHSH and CDR2 is LQKENI. The length of the CDR3 is 13 residues. The ends were cut back, 3 bases at V and 0 bases at J, with 6 bases in the middle. The CDR3 nucleotides are TGTGCCAGCTCACCGTCCAACTCCTACGAGCAGTACTTC. It encodes CASSPSNSYEQYF. Full variable domain (rest looked up from reference TRBV18 and TRBJ2-7): NAGVMQNPRHLVRRRGQEARLRCSPMKGHSHVYWYRQLPEEGLKFMVYLQKENIIDESGMPKERFSAEFPKEGPSILRIQQVVRGDSAAYFCASSPSNSYEQYFGPGTRLTVT.

This clone turned up a few times. Other nucleotide sequences in the sample specify the same CDR3. The chain has TRBV5-1 and TRBJ2-2; TRBD2 matches at 11 bases. After removal of 3 bases from V and 1 base from J, the junction contained 2 bases not matched to a gene. The length of the CDR3 is 16 residues. CDR1 and CDR2 (germline): SGHRS, YFSETQ. The CDR3 DNA reads TGCGCCAGCAGCTCCCTAGCGGGGGGGAACACCGGGGAGCTGTTTTTT. Amino acid sequence: CASSSLAGGNTGELFF.

The gene calls are TRBV27 and TRBJ2-3; a possible D gene is TRBD2 (5 bases). Germline V gene data show CDR1 as MNHEY and CDR2 as SMNVEV (reference sequence). The CDR3 extends over 14 amino acids. Trimming left V 8 bases short and J 4 bases short, with 16 bases between. The CDR3 spells CASARASGADTQYF. The CDR3 bases are TGTGCCAGCGCAAGAGCAAGCGGAGCAGATACGCAGTATTTT.

This sequence joins TRBV14 and TRBJ2-1; possible D gene TRBD2, 5 bases. Germline CDR1 and CDR2: SGHDN and FVKESK. V lost 6 bases and J lost 10, with 13 bases in between. The CDR3 is 12 amino acids. The CDR3: CASRDLTGEQFF. The CDR3 nucleotides are TGTGCCAGCAGGGACCTTACGGGGGAGCAGTTCTTC.